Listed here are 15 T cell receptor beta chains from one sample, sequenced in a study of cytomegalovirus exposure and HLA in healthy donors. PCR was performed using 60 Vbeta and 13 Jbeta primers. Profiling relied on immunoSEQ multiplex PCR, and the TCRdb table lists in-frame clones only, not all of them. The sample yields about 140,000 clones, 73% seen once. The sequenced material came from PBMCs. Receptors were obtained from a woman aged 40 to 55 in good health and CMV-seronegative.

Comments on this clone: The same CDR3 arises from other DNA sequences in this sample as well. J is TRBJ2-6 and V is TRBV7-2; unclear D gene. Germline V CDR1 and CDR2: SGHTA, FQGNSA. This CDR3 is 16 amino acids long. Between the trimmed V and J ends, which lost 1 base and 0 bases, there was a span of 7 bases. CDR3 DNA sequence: TGTGCCAGCAGCTTAGTAACGGGCTCTGGGGCCAACGTCCTGACTTTC. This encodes CASSLVTGSGANVLTF.

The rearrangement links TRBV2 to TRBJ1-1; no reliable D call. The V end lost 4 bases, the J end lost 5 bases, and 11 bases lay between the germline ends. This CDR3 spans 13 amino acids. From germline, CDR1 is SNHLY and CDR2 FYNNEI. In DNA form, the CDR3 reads TGTGCCAGCAGTGGATCCCGAGGTACTGAAGCTTTCTTT. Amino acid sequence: CASSGSRGTEAFF.

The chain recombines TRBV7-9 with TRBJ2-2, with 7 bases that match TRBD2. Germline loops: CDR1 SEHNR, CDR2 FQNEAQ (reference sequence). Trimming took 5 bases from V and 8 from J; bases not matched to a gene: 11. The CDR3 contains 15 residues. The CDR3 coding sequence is TGTGCCAGCAGCCCCCGCGCTAGCGGTGAAGGGGAGCTGTTTTTT. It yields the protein CASSPRASGEGELFF.

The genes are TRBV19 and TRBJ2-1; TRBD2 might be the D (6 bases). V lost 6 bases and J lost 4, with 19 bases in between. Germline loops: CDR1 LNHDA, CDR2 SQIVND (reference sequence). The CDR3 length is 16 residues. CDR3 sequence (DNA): TGTGCCAGTAGGACCGAAAGTGGCGGGGCTTACAATGAGCAGTTCTTC. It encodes CASRTESGGAYNEQFF.

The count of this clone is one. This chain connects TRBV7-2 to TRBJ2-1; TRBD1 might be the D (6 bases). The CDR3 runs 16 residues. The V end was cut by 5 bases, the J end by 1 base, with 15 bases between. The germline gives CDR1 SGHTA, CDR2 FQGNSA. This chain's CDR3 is CASSASGHNSYNEQFF. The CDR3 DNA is TGTGCCAGCAGCGCCTCGGGACACAATTCCTACAATGAGCAGTTCTTC.

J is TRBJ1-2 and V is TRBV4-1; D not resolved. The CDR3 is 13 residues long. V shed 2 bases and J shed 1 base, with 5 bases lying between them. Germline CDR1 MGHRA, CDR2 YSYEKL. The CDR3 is CASSQSVNYGYTF. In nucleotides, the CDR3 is TGCGCCAGCAGCCAAAGCGTTAACTATGGCTACACCTTC.

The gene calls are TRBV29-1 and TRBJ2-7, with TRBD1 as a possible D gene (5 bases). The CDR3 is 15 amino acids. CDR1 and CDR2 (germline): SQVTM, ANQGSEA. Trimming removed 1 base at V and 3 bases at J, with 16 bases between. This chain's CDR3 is CSVEVEQGFLYEQYF. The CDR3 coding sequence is TGCAGCGTTGAAGTGGAGCAGGGCTTCCTCTACGAGCAGTACTTC.

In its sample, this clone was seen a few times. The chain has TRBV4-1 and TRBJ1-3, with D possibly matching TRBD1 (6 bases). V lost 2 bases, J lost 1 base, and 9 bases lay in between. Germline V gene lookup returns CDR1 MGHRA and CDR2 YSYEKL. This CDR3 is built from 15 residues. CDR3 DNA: TGCGCCAGCAGCCAAACAGGGCTTTCTGGAAACACCATATATTTT. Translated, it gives CASSQTGLSGNTIYF.

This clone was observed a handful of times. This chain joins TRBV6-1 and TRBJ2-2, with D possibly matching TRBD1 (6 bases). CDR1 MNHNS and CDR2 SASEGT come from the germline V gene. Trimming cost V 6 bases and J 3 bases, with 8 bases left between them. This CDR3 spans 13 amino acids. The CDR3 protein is CASRGADTGELFF. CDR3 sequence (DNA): TGTGCCAGCAGGGGGGCAGACACCGGGGAGCTGTTTTTT.

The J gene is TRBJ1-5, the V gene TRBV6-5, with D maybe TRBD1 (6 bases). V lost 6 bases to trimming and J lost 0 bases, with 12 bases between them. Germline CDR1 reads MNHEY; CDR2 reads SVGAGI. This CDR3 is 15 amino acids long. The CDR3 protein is CASRSGVYSNQPQHF. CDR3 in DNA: TGTGCCAGCAGGTCAGGGGTCTATAGCAATCAGCCCCAGCATTTT.

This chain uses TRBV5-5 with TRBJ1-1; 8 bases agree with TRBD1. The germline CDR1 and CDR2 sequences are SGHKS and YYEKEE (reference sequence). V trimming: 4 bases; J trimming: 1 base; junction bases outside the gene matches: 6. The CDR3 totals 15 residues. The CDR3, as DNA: TGTGCCAGCAGCCCCACCGGGACAGGGAACACTGAAGCTTTCTTT. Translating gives CASSPTGTGNTEAFF.

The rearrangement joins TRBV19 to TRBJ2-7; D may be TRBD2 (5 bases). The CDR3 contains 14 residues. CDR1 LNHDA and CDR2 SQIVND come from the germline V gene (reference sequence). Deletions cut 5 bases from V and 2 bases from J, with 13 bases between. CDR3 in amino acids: CASSEGLVTYEQYF. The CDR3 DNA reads TGTGCCAGTAGTGAAGGACTGGTGACCTACGAGCAGTACTTC.

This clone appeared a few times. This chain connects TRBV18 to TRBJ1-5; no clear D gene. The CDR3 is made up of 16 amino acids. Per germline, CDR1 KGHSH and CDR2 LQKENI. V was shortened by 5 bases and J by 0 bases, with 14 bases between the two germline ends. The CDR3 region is CASSKSTGFSNQPQHF. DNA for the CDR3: TGTGCCAGCTCAAAGTCGACGGGTTTTAGCAATCAGCCCCAGCATTTT.

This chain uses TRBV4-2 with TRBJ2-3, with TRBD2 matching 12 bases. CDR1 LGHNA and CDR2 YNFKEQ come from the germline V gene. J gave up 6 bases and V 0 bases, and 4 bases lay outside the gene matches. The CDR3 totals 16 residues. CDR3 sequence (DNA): TGTGCCAGCAGCCAAGATGGGACTAGCGGGTCGGATACGCAGTATTTT. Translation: CASSQDGTSGSDTQYF.

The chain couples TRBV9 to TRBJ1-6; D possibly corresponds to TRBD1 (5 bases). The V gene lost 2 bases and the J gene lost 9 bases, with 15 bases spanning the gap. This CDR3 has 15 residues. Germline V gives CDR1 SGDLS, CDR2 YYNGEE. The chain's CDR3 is CASSVLDTGSSPLHF. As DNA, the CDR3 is TGTGCCAGCAGCGTCCTCGATACAGGTAGTTCACCCCTCCACTTT.